The entry below describes one TCR beta chain. This record belongs to a study of blood T cell repertoires in COVID-19. Study-level background: T cells, B-cell-depleted T cells, or PBMCs provided the cDNA or gDNA that served as material.

The CDR3 spans 14 residues. V gave up 4 bases and J gave up 7 bases; unmatched junction bases: 3. CDR1 SEHNR and CDR2 FQNEAQ come from the germline V gene (reference sequence). Original processing notes: The assay estimated nucleated cells by amplifying reference gene primers. TCRdb's table, derived via immunoSEQ multiplex PCR, lists solely in-frame clones and lacks some. That table is the source of V, J and clone size, and D and trimming were worked out from the DNA. Of approximately 260,000 clones listed, 90% are singletons. Input material: peripheral blood. The sequence came from a woman aged 60 to 75 with COVID-19, enrolled during active disease. The chain combines TRBV7-9 with TRBJ1-4; the match to TRBD1 covers 10 bases. CDR3 in amino acids: CASSSGQGFEKLFF. CDR3 DNA: TGTGCCAGCAGCTCGGGACAGGGGTTTGAAAAACTGTTTTTT.